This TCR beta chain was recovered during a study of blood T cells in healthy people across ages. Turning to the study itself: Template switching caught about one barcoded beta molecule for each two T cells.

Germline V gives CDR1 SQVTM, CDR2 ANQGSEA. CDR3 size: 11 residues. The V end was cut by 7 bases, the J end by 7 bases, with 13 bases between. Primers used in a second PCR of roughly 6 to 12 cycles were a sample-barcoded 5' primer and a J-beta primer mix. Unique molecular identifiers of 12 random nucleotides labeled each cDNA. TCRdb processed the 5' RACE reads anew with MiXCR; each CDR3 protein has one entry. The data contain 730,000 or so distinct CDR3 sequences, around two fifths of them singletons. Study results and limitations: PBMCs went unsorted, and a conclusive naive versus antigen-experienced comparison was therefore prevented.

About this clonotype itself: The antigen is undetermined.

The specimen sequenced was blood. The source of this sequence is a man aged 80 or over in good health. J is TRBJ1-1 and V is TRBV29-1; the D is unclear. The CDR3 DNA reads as TGCAGCGGTTTAACCGGGGTTGAAGCTTTCTTT. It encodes CSGLTGVEAFF.